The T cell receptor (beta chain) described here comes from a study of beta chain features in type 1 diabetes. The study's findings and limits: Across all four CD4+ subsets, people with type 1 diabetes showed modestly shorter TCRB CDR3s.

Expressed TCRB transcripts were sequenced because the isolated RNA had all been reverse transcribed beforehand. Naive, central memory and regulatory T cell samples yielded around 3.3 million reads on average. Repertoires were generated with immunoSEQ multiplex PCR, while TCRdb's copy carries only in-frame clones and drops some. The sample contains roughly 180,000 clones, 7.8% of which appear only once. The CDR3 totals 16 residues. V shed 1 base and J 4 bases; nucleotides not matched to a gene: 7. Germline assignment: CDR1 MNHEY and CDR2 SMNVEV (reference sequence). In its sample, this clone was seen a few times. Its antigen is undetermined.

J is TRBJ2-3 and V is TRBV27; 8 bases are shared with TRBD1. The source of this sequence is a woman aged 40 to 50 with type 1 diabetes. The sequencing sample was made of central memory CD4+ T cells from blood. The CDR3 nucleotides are TGTGCCAGCAGTTTATGGGCAGGGGGCGTTGCAGATACGCAGTATTTT. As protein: CASSLWAGGVADTQYF.